One and the same sample provided the 4 T cell receptor beta chains below, sequenced in a study of blood T cell repertoires in COVID-19. Repertoires were generated with immunoSEQ multiplex PCR, while TCRdb's copy carries only in-frame clones and drops some. In the table there are 130,000 or so clones, 85% of which are singletons. Specimen: peripheral blood. Every receptor here comes from a man between 60 and 75 years old with acute or convalescent COVID-19.

Regarding this clone: This sample includes further DNA sequences coding for the same CDR3. V usage is TRBV6-6 and J usage is TRBJ1-1; maybe TRBD1 (6 bases). There are 14 residues in the CDR3. Trimming pared 3 bases from V and 3 bases from J, leaving 11 bases between. Germline V gene lookup returns CDR1 MNHNY and CDR2 SVGAGI (reference sequence). CDR3 residues: CASSYAGVDTEAFF. The CDR3 nucleotides are TGTGCCAGCAGTTATGCAGGGGTGGACACTGAAGCTTTCTTT.

The V and J genes are TRBV3-1 (or the pseudogene TRBV3-2) and TRBJ2-3, with a possible D match to TRBD2 (6 bases). Germline V gives CDR1 LGHDT, CDR2 YNNKEL (reference sequence). The CDR3 is 16 residues long. Trimming took off 3 bases at V and 1 base at J, with 14 bases between the two ends. Written as DNA, the CDR3 is TGTGCCAGCAGCCATCGGAGGGAGAGTGGCACAGATACGCAGTATTTT. Translating it yields CASSHRRESGTDTQYF.

This clone has just one count. V gene TRBV30 combines with J gene TRBJ1-5; the D gene is possibly TRBD1 (5 bases). This CDR3 is built from 17 residues. With 3 bases removed from V and 3 bases from J, the gap between germline ends came to 21 bases. The V gene's germline CDR1 is GTSNPN and CDR2 SVGIG (reference sequence). For the CDR3, the DNA is TGTGCCTGGAGCCCTCCGGGGGGAGGGACGTTCAATCAGCCCCAGCATTTT. Protein: CAWSPPGGGTFNQPQHF.

The chain uses TRBV9 and TRBJ2-1; 9 bases are a match to TRBD2. The CDR3 totals 16 residues. V shed 4 bases and J 7 bases; nucleotides not matched to a gene: 12. Germline V gene data show CDR1 as SGDLS and CDR2 as YYNGEE. CDR3 region: CASSPPPGLALNEQFF. Written as DNA, the CDR3 is TGTGCCAGCAGCCCTCCCCCGGGACTAGCCCTAAATGAGCAGTTCTTC. The entire variable domain, with the rest obtained from reference TRBV9 and TRBJ2-1, is as follows: DSGVTQTPKHLITATGQRVTLRCSPRSGDLSVYWYQQSLDQGLQFLIQYYNGEERAKGNILERFSAQQFPDLHSELNLSSLELGDSALYFCASSPPPGLALNEQFFGPGTRLTVL.